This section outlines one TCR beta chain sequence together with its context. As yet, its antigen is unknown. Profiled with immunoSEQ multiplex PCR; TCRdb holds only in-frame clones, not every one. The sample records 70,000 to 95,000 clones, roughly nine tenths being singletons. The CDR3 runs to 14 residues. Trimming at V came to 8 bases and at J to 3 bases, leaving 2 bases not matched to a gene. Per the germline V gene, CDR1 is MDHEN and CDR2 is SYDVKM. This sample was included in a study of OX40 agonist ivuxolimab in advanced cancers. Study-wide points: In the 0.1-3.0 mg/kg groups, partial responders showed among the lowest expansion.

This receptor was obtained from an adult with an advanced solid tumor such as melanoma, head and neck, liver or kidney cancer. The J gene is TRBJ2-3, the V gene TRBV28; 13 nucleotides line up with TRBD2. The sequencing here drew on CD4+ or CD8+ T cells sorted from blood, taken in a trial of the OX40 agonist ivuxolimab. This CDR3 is CASGTSGMTDTQYF. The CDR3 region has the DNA TGTGCCAGCGGGACTAGCGGGATGACAGATACGCAGTATTTT. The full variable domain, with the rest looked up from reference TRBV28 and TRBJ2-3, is DVKVTQSSRYLVKRTGEKVFLECVQDMDHENMFWYRQDPGLGLRLIYFSYDVKMKEKGDIPEGYSVSREKKERFSLILESASTNQTSMYLCASGTSGMTDTQYFGPGTRLTVL.